Listed below are T cell receptor beta chains from one sample, sequenced in a study of T-cell reconstitution after alpha-beta-depleted transplantation in children. TCRdb reprocessed the PCR reads with MiXCR, giving one entry per CDR3 protein. This sample has 450,000 to 500,000 distinct CDR3 sequences, with roughly an eighth found just once. Sequencing was performed on PBMCs from the stem cell graft donor, taken from the stem cell graft. The receptors were gathered from a human donor who donated a stem cell graft to a child with combined immunodeficiency. Both conserved end residues are part of each CDR3. Each record gives: J gene, V gene, D gene, clone size, CDR3 DNA, CDR3 protein. D genes are given only for firm matches. Clone sizes are given selectively: once, few, many, or a class where the clone is expanded.

>TRBJ2-7|TRBV9|.|few
TGTGCCAGCAGCTCACACGGATCCTACGAGCAGTACTTC
CASSSHGSYEQYF
>TRBJ2-3|TRBV20-1|TRBD1|.
TGCAGTGCTACCGGGACAGGGAACTTAATTACGTTCACAGATACGCAGTATTTT
CSATGTGNLITFTDTQYF
>TRBJ2-3|TRBV12-3/TRBV12-4|TRBD2|many
TGTGCCAGCAGCCCGAGGCTAGCGGGGGGGATGACAGATACGCAGTATTTT
CASSPRLAGGMTDTQYF
>TRBJ2-3|TRBV27|.|.
TGTGCCAGCAGTTTATTATTAGGGGGGTATGGCACAGATACGCAGTATTTT
CASSLLLGGYGTDTQYF
>TRBJ2-1|TRBV7-2|TRBD2|few
TGTGCCAGCAGCTTAGAGGGAGCGGGAAGGAATGAGCAGTTCTTC
CASSLEGAGRNEQFF
>TRBJ2-7|TRBV27|.|.
TGTGCCAGCAGTCTTAATGCCAGGGCGAGTGACTACGAGCAGTACTTC
CASSLNARASDYEQYF
>TRBJ2-1|TRBV6-2/TRBV6-3|TRBD2|many
TGTGCCAGCAGCCGGACTAGCGGGAGTTTCTACAATGAGCAGTTCTTC
CASSRTSGSFYNEQFF
>TRBJ2-2|TRBV7-8|.|many
TGTGCCAGCAGCTTAATTCGAGGAGTAGACACCGGGGAGCTGTTTTTT
CASSLIRGVDTGELFF
>TRBJ2-1|TRBV29-1|TRBD1|.
TGCAGCGTTGGACAGGGGATGGGTAGGAATGAGCAGTTCTTC
CSVGQGMGRNEQFF
>TRBJ2-7|TRBV5-1|.|few
TGCGCCAGCAGCTTGGTAGCGGGACAGGGTTCCGAGCAGTACTTC
CASSLVAGQGSEQYF
>TRBJ2-7|TRBV25-1|TRBD2|.
TGTGCCAGCAGTGAATCTGGTGGGAGGGCCGGGGAGCAGTACTTC
CASSESGGRAGEQYF
>TRBJ2-2|TRBV27|TRBD2|.
TGTGCCAGCCGCGCTTTTGGGAGGGACACCGGGGAGCTGTTTTTT
CASRAFGRDTGELFF
>TRBJ2-7|TRBV9|.|few
TGTGCCAGCAGCGTAGGTCCCGACCGGGAGCAGTACTTC
CASSVGPDREQYF
>TRBJ2-5|TRBV15|.|many
TGTGCCACCAGCAGAGTTCGGGTGGGACGGGAGACCCAGTACTTC
CATSRVRVGRETQYF
>TRBJ2-7|TRBV2|TRBD1|.
TGTGCCAGCAGCGTCGAGGGACAGTCGACCTACGAGCAGTACTTC
CASSVEGQSTYEQYF
>TRBJ2-3|TRBV4-3|.|few
TGCGCCAGCAGCCAAGATTTGGGAGGAGGCACAGATACGCAGTATTTT
CASSQDLGGGTDTQYF
>TRBJ2-5|TRBV5-1|TRBD2|few
TGCGCCAGCAGCTTGCTAGCGGCAATCCAAGAGACCCAGTACTTC
CASSLLAAIQETQYF
>TRBJ2-7|TRBV14|TRBD1|few
TGTGCCAGCAGCCTACTCGACAGGGCCGAGCAGTACTTC
CASSLLDRAEQYF
>TRBJ2-3|TRBV6-2/TRBV6-3|.|few
TGTGCCAGCAGTTACTCGATCTTTGGCAGGGGTGATAGCACAGATACGCAGTATTTT
CASSYSIFGRGDSTDTQYF
>TRBJ2-7|TRBV12-3/TRBV12-4|TRBD1|few
TGTGCCAGCAGTCCTTTTGCTGGGACAGGGCGGAACGAGCAGTACTTC
CASSPFAGTGRNEQYF
>TRBJ1-3|TRBV7-9|.|.
TGTGCCAGCAGGACCACTGTACAGCAGCTTTCTGGAAACACCATATATTTT
CASRTTVQQLSGNTIYF
>TRBJ2-7|TRBV27|TRBD1|many
TGTGCCAGCAGGATACGACAGGGTCGAGAATCAGAGCAGTACTTC
CASRIRQGRESEQYF
>TRBJ2-7|TRBV5-1|TRBD2|.
TGCGCCAGCCCCTTAGGGCGGGAGGTGAGGTACGAGCAGTACTTC
CASPLGREVRYEQYF
>TRBJ2-5|TRBV28|.|.
TGTGCCAGCAGGCCGTTGGGGTTCCAAGAGACCCAGTACTTC
CASRPLGFQETQYF
>TRBJ2-1|TRBV5-1|TRBD1|few
TGCGCCAGCAGCTTGGCAGCAGGGGGCTCCTACAATGAGCAGTTCTTC
CASSLAAGGSYNEQFF
>TRBJ2-1|TRBV20-1|.|.
TGCAGCCTACCCTCGGTTGGGTGGTTCAATGAGCAGTTCTTC
CSLPSVGWFNEQFF
>TRBJ1-1|TRBV12-3/TRBV12-4|.|many
TGTGCCAGCTCCCACACCTCTTGGACTCGTGAAGCTTTCTTT
CASSHTSWTREAFF
>TRBJ2-7|TRBV5-1|.|many
TGCGCCAGCAGCTTGGTTGGCCAGGGCTCCTACGAGCAGTACTTC
CASSLVGQGSYEQYF
>TRBJ2-1|TRBV5-5|TRBD2|.
TGTGCCAGCAGCTTGCTACTGACTAGCACATACAATGAGCAGTTCTTC
CASSLLLTSTYNEQFF
>TRBJ2-1|TRBV7-3|.|.
TGTGCCAGCAGTTCAGACGGGGCCTACAATGAGCAGTTCTTC
CASSSDGAYNEQFF
>TRBJ2-4|TRBV12-3/TRBV12-4|.|.
TGTGCCAGCAGCACGGGACGGATAAACATTCAGTACTTC
CASSTGRINIQYF
>TRBJ2-7|TRBV7-8|.|few
TGTGCCAGCAGCTTAGCGCTGGCCGTTAACGAGCAGTACTTC
CASSLALAVNEQYF
>TRBJ2-3|TRBV6-5|.|.
TGTGCCAGCAGTTACTCAGGGGCCCCAAGGGCCCGCACAGATACGCAGTATTTT
CASSYSGAPRARTDTQYF
>TRBJ2-7|TRBV5-6|.|many
TGTGCCAGCAGCCCAGCCGCTCGACAGGATTCCTACGAGCAGTACTTC
CASSPAARQDSYEQYF
>TRBJ2-7|TRBV7-6|.|many
TGTGCCAGCAGCTATTCGGGACCCTACGAGCAGTACTTC
CASSYSGPYEQYF
>TRBJ2-7|TRBV7-2|TRBD1|few
TGTGCCAGCAGCCTGGACAGGGCGATCAAGAACGAGCAGTACTTC
CASSLDRAIKNEQYF
>TRBJ1-1|TRBV4-3|.|once
TGCGCCAGCAGCCAAGATCTTGCGGGGTACGGGAACACTGAAGCTTTCTTT
CASSQDLAGYGNTEAFF
>TRBJ2-4|TRBV5-1|TRBD2|.
TGCGCCAGCAGCTTGGAGCGGGGACTAGCGGGGGGGCCGGCCAAAAACATTCAGTACTTC
CASSLERGLAGGPAKNIQYF
>TRBJ1-1|TRBV12-3/TRBV12-4|.|few
TGTGCCAGCAGGACTTACACTGAAGCTTTCTTT
CASRTYTEAFF
>TRBJ1-2|TRBV29-1|TRBD1|many
TGCAGCGCCCGACAGGGGGCGAACTATGGCTACACCTTC
CSARQGANYGYTF
>TRBJ1-1|TRBV27|TRBD1|few
TGTGCCAGCAGCACCGGGACAGGGGTCAGAACTGAAGCTTTCTTT
CASSTGTGVRTEAFF
>TRBJ2-1|TRBV6-2/TRBV6-3|.|many
TGTGCCAGCAGTTACCTCCACGGGTATGAGCAGTTCTTC
CASSYLHGYEQFF
>TRBJ2-5|TRBV7-2|TRBD2|few
TGTGCCAGCAGCTTATGGATTGCGGGAGGTCGGGAAGAGACCCAGTACTTC
CASSLWIAGGREETQYF
>TRBJ2-7|TRBV20-1|.|.
TGCAGTGCTAGCGGGGTCGACTCCTACGAGCAGTACTTC
CSASGVDSYEQYF
>TRBJ2-1|TRBV27|TRBD2|many
TGTGCCAGCAGCCCCGGGACTAGCGGCAACAATGAGCAGTTCTTC
CASSPGTSGNNEQFF
>TRBJ2-7|TRBV2|.|.
TGTGCCACCCGGACAGACCACTACGAGCAGTACTTC
CATRTDHYEQYF
>TRBJ2-7|TRBV12-3/TRBV12-4|.|many
TGTGCCAGCAGTTCGGGCCGCTACGAGCAGTACTTC
CASSSGRYEQYF
>TRBJ2-7|TRBV5-1|TRBD2|.
TGCGCCACCGAAAAAACTAGCGGGAGTTTTCGTTCCAGCTCCTACGAGCAGTACTTC
CATEKTSGSFRSSSYEQYF
>TRBJ2-7|TRBV7-9|.|.
TGTGCCAGCAGCTTTATGGTATACGAGCAGTACTTC
CASSFMVYEQYF
>TRBJ2-2|TRBV14|.|.
TGTGCCAGCAGCCAACCAGCTACCGGGGAGCTGTTTTTT
CASSQPATGELFF
>TRBJ2-7|TRBV15|.|.
TGTGCCACCAGCATGCCGGGCTACGAGCAGTACTTC
CATSMPGYEQYF
>TRBJ2-2|TRBV20-1|TRBD2|many
TGCAGTGCTAGAGATCTAGCGGGAGACACCGGGGAGCTGTTTTTT
CSARDLAGDTGELFF
>TRBJ1-5|TRBV6-2/TRBV6-3|TRBD1|.
TGTGCCAGCAGTCGGACAGGGCCCAATCAGCCCCAGCATTTT
CASSRTGPNQPQHF